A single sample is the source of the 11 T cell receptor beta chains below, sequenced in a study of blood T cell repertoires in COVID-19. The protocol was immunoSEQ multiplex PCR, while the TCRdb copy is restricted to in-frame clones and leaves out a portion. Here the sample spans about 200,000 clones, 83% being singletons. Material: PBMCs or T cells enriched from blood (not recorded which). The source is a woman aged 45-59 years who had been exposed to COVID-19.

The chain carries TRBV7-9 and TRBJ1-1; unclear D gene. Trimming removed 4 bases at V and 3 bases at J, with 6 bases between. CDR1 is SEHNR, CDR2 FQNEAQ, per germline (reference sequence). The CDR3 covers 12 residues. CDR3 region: CASSSTYTEAFF. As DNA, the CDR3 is TGTGCCAGCAGCTCCACATACACTGAAGCTTTCTTT.

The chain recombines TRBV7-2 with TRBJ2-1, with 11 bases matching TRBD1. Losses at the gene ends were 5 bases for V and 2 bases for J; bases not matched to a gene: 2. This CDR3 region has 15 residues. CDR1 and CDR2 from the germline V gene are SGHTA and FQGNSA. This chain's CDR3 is CASSMDRGPYNEQFF. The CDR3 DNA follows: TGTGCCAGCAGCATGGACAGGGGGCCCTACAATGAGCAGTTCTTC.

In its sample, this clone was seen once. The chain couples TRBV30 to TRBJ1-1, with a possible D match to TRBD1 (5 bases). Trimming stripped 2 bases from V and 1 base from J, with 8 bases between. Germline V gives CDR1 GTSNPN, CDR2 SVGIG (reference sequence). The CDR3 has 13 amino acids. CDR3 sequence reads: CAWSTGRNTEAFF. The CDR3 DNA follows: TGTGCCTGGAGTACAGGTCGGAACACTGAAGCTTTCTTT. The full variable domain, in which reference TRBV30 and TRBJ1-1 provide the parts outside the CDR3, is SQTIHQWPATLVQPVGSPLSLECTVEGTSNPNLYWYRQAAGRGLQLLFYSVGIGQISSEVPQNLSASRPQDRQFILSSKKLLLSDSGFYLCAWSTGRNTEAFFGQGTRLTVV.

The DNA for the CDR3 is TGTGCCAGCGGTCCTCCTAGCGGGACCGGGGAGCTGTTTTTT. Protein sequence: CASGPPSGTGELFF. This rearrangement joins TRBV27 to TRBJ2-2; 8 bases map to TRBD2. V trimming: 8 bases; J trimming: 5 bases; junction bases outside the gene matches: 7. This CDR3 region has 14 residues. Germline V CDR1 and CDR2: MNHEY, SMNVEV (reference sequence).

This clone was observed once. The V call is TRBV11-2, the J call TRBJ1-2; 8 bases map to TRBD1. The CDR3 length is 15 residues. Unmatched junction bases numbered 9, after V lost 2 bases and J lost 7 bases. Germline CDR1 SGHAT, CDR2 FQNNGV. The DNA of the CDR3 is TGTGCCAGCAGCTTATCGACAGGGGTAATTGGTGGCTACACCTTC. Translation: CASSLSTGVIGGYTF. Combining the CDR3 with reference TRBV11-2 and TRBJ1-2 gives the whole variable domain EAGVAQSPRYKIIEKRQSVAFWCNPISGHATLYWYQQILGQGPKLLIQFQNNGVVDDSQLPKDRFSAERLKGVDSTLKIQPAKLEDSAVYLCASSLSTGVIGGYTFGSGTRLTVV.

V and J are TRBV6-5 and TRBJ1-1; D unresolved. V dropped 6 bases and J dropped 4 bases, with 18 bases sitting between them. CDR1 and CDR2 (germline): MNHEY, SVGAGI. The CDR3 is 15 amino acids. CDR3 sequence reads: CASSHGEGKGTEAFF. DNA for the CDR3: TGTGCCAGCAGCCACGGGGAGGGTAAGGGCACTGAAGCTTTCTTT.

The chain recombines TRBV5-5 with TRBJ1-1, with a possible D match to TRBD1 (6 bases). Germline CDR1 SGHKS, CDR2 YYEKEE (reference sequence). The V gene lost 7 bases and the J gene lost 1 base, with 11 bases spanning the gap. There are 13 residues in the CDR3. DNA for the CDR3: TGTGCCAGCGCCCGGACAGCGAACACTGAAGCTTTCTTT. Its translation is CASARTANTEAFF.

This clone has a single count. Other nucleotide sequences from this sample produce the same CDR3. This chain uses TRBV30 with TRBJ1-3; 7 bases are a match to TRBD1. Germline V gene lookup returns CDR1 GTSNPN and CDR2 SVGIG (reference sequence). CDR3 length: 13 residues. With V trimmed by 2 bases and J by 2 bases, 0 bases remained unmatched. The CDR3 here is CAWSTGAGNTIYF. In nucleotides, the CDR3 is TGTGCCTGGAGTACAGGGGCTGGAAACACCATATATTTT.

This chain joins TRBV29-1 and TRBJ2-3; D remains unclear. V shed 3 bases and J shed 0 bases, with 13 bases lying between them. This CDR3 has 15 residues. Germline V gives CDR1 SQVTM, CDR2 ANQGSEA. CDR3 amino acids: CSVEPPEVSTDTQYF. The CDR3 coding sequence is TGCAGCGTTGAGCCTCCTGAGGTCAGCACAGATACGCAGTATTTT.

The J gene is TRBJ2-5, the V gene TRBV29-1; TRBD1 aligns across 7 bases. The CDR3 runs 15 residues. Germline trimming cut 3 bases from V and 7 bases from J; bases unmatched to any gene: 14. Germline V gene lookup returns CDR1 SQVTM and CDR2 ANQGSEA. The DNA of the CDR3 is TGCAGCGTTGACAGGGGCCAGGGGGTGACCGCGACCCAGTACTTC. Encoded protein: CSVDRGQGVTATQYF.

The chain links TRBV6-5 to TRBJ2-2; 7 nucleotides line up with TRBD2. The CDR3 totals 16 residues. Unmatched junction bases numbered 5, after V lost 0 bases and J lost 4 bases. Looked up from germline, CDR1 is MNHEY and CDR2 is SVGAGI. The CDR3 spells CASSYSQASGTGELFF. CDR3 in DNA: TGTGCCAGCAGTTACTCCCAAGCTAGCGGCACCGGGGAGCTGTTTTTT.